This T cell receptor beta chain was profiled in a study of PD-1 blockade in classical Hodgkin lymphoma. The time point was: cycle 4 day 1 (C4D1), after about 6 weeks of nivolumab. With no exception, relapse followed autologous stem cell transplantation in all patients, and brentuximab vedotin exposure varied. The repertoire was sequenced with immunoSEQ multiplex PCR; TCRdb's copy has only in-frame clones and lacks some. The sample includes some 100,000 clones, around 93% seen only once; the top ten take under 2%. The germline V gene has CDR1 SNHLY and CDR2 FYNNEI. The CDR3 spans 15 residues. V was pared by 5 bases and J by 5 bases, with 11 bases of the junction left unmatched.

Specimen: peripheral blood mononuclear cells (PBMCs), collected before the fourth cycle of nivolumab. The chain recombines TRBV2 with TRBJ2-7; 8 positions match TRBD1. The source of this sequence is a human donor with classical Hodgkin lymphoma. The CDR3 spells CASSRYPLDRDEQYF. The CDR3 region has the DNA TGTGCCAGCAGTCGATACCCCCTGGACAGGGACGAGCAGTACTTC.